The 22 T cell receptor beta chains presented below share a single source sample, sequenced in a study of T-cell memory formation after mild COVID-19. TCRdb reprocessed the 5' RACE reads with MiXCR, giving one entry per CDR3 protein. The sample holds 250,000 to 300,000 distinct CDR3 sequences; less than 9.5% are singletons and the top ten take 22%. The sample taken for sequencing was PBMCs or a T cell subset sorted from them (not recorded which). The receptors derive from a young man who had mild COVID-19 (a few samples of this study predate the infection). Cell type and time point are not known.

This clonotype was counted only a few times. The chain couples TRBV4-3 to TRBJ1-5; D is perhaps TRBD1 (5 bases). CDR3 size: 15 residues. The germline V and J ends were trimmed by 1 base and 6 bases, with 13 bases remaining between them. Per the germline V gene, CDR1 is LGHNA and CDR2 is YSLEER. CDR3 sequence: CASSQGWGFSQPQHF. The CDR3 DNA reads TGCGCCAGCAGCCAAGGGTGGGGGTTTAGTCAGCCCCAGCATTTT.

This clonotype appeared a few times. This chain joins TRBV29-1 and TRBJ2-5, with TRBD1 matching 7 bases. CDR3 length equals 14 residues. CDR1 SQVTM and CDR2 ANQGSEA come from the germline V gene. V lost 0 bases, J lost 2 bases, and 3 bases stayed unmatched. The CDR3 DNA sequence: TGCAGCGTTGAAGAGACAGGGAAACAAGAGACCCAGTACTTC. It specifies CSVEETGKQETQYF.

The sample holds a few counts of this clonotype. The chain carries TRBV12-3 or TRBV12-4 and TRBJ1-1, with 9 bases fitting TRBD1. The ends lost 5 bases at V and 1 base at J; junction bases unmatched: 5. The CDR3 totals 15 residues. The CDR3 protein is CASSAGTGKNTEAFF. The CDR3 DNA reads as TGTGCCAGCAGTGCCGGGACAGGGAAGAACACTGAAGCTTTCTTT.

This clonotype was seen many times. The rearrangement links TRBV6-6 to TRBJ2-7; the D is unclear. The ends were cut back, 0 bases at V and 4 bases at J, with 10 bases in the middle. There are 14 residues in the CDR3. Per the germline V gene, CDR1 is MNHNY and CDR2 is SVGAGI (reference sequence). In DNA form, the CDR3 reads TGTGCCAGCAGTTACTCGGGTAGCTCGTACGAGCAGTACTTC. It codes for CASSYSGSSYEQYF.

This chain connects TRBV5-1 to TRBJ1-1, with a tentative D call TRBD1 (5 bases). Germline lookup yields CDR1 SGHRS and CDR2 YFSETQ. The germline V and J ends were trimmed by 4 bases and 6 bases, with 16 bases remaining between them. The CDR3 is 14 residues long. The CDR3, as DNA: TGCGCCAGCAGCCTGGGGAGCAGGGAGTCTGAAGCTTTCTTT. Translation: CASSLGSRESEAFF. Together with reference TRBV5-1 and TRBJ1-1, the CDR3 gives the full variable domain: KAGVTQTPRYLIKTRGQQVTLSCSPISGHRSVSWYQQTPGQGLQFLFEYFSETQRNKGNFPGRFSGRQFSNSRSEMNVSTLELGDSALYLCASSLGSRESEAFFGQGTRLTVV.

This clonotype was seen a few times. V usage is TRBV25-1 and J usage is TRBJ1-5; 7 nucleotides align to TRBD1. Looked up from germline, CDR1 is MGHDK and CDR2 is SYGVNS. The V gene end was trimmed by 0 bases and the J gene end by 6 bases; junction bases not matched to a gene: 2. The CDR3 consists of 14 residues. CDR3 bases: TGTGCCAGCAGTGAATATCACAGGGGTCAGCCCCAGCATTTT. Protein sequence: CASSEYHRGQPQHF.

The rearrangement uses TRBV4-3 and TRBJ1-2; 7 bases are shared with TRBD1. From germline, CDR1 is LGHNA and CDR2 YSLEER. The length of the CDR3 is 15 residues. Trimming cost V 3 bases and J 4 bases; bases outside gene matches: 8. This CDR3 is CASSQERQGSYGYTF. The DNA for the CDR3 is TGCGCCAGCAGCCAGGAACGACAGGGATCCTATGGCTACACCTTC.

The chain carries TRBV11-2 and TRBJ2-5; the match to TRBD1 covers 9 bases. Germline loops: CDR1 SGHAT, CDR2 FQNNGV. The CDR3 has 16 amino acids. V trimming: 3 bases; J trimming: 6 bases; junction bases outside the gene matches: 11. In DNA, the CDR3 is TGTGCCAGCAGCTTCGACTTACAGGGGGCGTTTCAGACCCAGTACTTC. Its protein is CASSFDLQGAFQTQYF.

This clonotype was recorded many times. The rearrangement links TRBV7-3 to TRBJ2-3; perhaps TRBD2 as D (5 bases). V shed 2 bases and J shed 1 base, with 7 bases lying between them. The CDR3 covers 14 residues. The germline gives CDR1 SGHTA, CDR2 FQGTGA. The CDR3 nucleotides are TGTGCCAGCAGCTTACTCGGGGGCACAGATACGCAGTATTTT. Encoded protein: CASSLLGGTDTQYF.

This clonotype was picked up a small number of times. The V and J genes are TRBV11-2 and TRBJ2-1, with 10 bases that match TRBD1. With 7 bases clipped from V and 9 bases from J, the junction kept 6 bases outside the gene matches. The CDR3 is made up of 13 amino acids. Germline V gene sequence: CDR1 SGHAT, CDR2 FQNNGV. The CDR3 DNA reads TGTGCCAGCATGGGGGACAGGGGCCGTGAGCAGTTCTTC. Protein sequence: CASMGDRGREQFF. Together with reference TRBV11-2 and TRBJ2-1, the CDR3 gives the full variable domain: EAGVAQSPRYKIIEKRQSVAFWCNPISGHATLYWYQQILGQGPKLLIQFQNNGVVDDSQLPKDRFSAERLKGVDSTLKIQPAKLEDSAVYLCASMGDRGREQFFGPGTRLTVL.

This clonotype was seen repeatedly, ten times or more. The chain employs TRBV5-6 and TRBJ1-2; D is undetermined. This CDR3 has 13 residues. The germline V gene encodes CDR1 SGHDT and CDR2 YYEEEE. Between the trimmed V and J ends, which lost 2 bases and 8 bases, there was a span of 13 bases. The CDR3 region is CASSFAPKGGYTF. In DNA form, the CDR3 reads TGTGCCAGCAGCTTTGCCCCTAAGGGCGGCTACACCTTC.

In its sample, this clonotype was seen many times. This chain joins TRBV28 and TRBJ1-4, with D possibly TRBD1 on 6 matching bases. V dropped 4 bases and J dropped 7 bases, with 19 bases sitting between them. Germline V gene sequence: CDR1 MDHEN, CDR2 SYDVKM. The CDR3 contains 16 residues. The CDR3: CASSSPRRGGPEKLFF. The CDR3 DNA follows: TGTGCCAGCAGTTCCCCCCGGAGGGGGGGCCCTGAAAAACTGTTTTTT.

This clonotype turned up a few times. This chain uses TRBV20-1 with TRBJ1-6, with a tentative D call TRBD1 (6 bases). Germline CDR1 and CDR2: DFQATT and SNEGSKA (reference sequence). Trimming took off 3 bases at V and 9 bases at J, with 15 bases between the two ends. This CDR3 has 14 amino acids. Here the CDR3 DNA reads TGCAGTGCTAGTCGGGACACCCACGGTTCACCCCTCCACTTT. This sequence encodes CSASRDTHGSPLHF.

The rearrangement joins TRBV5-1 to TRBJ2-7; the match to TRBD2 covers 7 bases. This CDR3 contains 16 residues. V shed 0 bases, J shed 7 bases, and the junction held 13 bases outside the gene matches. CDR1 and CDR2 (germline): SGHRS, YFSETQ. The CDR3 reads CASSLGGSGTKREQYF. In DNA form, the CDR3 reads TGCGCCAGCAGCTTGGGAGGGTCCGGGACTAAGAGAGAGCAGTACTTC.

The gene calls are TRBV29-1 and TRBJ1-2, with TRBD1 as a possible D gene (6 bases). V was clipped by 2 bases and J by 5 bases, with 21 bases between them. The CDR3 has 16 amino acids. Germline CDR1 and CDR2: SQVTM and ANQGSEA. CDR3 DNA: TGCAGCGTTGAAAATGTAGGCAGGGGCGCAGGGTATGGCTACACCTTC. Its protein product is CSVENVGRGAGYGYTF.

V gene TRBV6-1 combines with J gene TRBJ2-1; 7 bases are shared with TRBD2. This CDR3 is built from 16 residues. CDR1 and CDR2 (germline): MNHNS, SASEGT. J gave up 4 bases and V 3 bases, and 9 bases lay outside the gene matches. Here the CDR3 DNA reads TGTGCCAGCAGTGATCTATCGGGGGGACCTTACAATGAGCAGTTCTTC. This codes for CASSDLSGGPYNEQFF.

This clonotype was picked up a small number of times. This rearrangement joins TRBV5-1 to TRBJ2-3; 11 nucleotides match TRBD2. V dropped 6 bases and J dropped 5; count of bases not matched to a gene: 14. The CDR3 has 17 residues. In germline, CDR1 is SGHRS, CDR2 YFSETQ. DNA for the CDR3: TGCGCCAGCACCATGGGGCTTTATGGGACTAGCGGAGATACGCAGTATTTT. Its translation is CASTMGLYGTSGDTQYF.

This clonotype was found a few times. V and J are TRBV12-3 or TRBV12-4 and TRBJ1-2, with a weak D call TRBD1 (5 bases). The CDR3 consists of 13 residues. Trimming pared 6 bases from V and 7 bases from J, leaving 15 bases between. Written as DNA, the CDR3 is TGTGCCAGCAGGCCCGGGGCCTTCCGTGGCTACACCTTC. Protein product: CASRPGAFRGYTF.

The rearrangement links TRBV6-5 to TRBJ1-1, with 7 positions matching TRBD1. V lost 6 bases to trimming and J lost 6 bases; unmatched junction nucleotides: 7. Germline-derived CDR1 and CDR2 are MNHEY and SVGAGI. The CDR3 contains 13 residues. CDR3 nucleotides: TGTGCCAGCAGACAGGGGTTGAGGGCTGAAGCTTTCTTT. Translating it yields CASRQGLRAEAFF.

This clonotype has a count of ten or more. V is TRBV4-1 and J is TRBJ1-6; 10 bases are a match to TRBD1. CDR3 length: 17 amino acids. V dropped 4 bases and J dropped 10; count of bases not matched to a gene: 13. Germline V CDR1 and CDR2: MGHRA, YSYEKL. The CDR3 reads CASSPAPGQGYPSPLHF. DNA for the CDR3: TGCGCCAGCAGCCCAGCCCCGGGACAGGGGTATCCGTCACCCCTCCACTTT.

The V gene is TRBV7-3, the J gene TRBJ2-3; a weak D match, TRBD1 (6 bases). Germline values: CDR1 SGHTA, CDR2 FQGTGA. V was pared by 5 bases and J by 4 bases, with 13 bases between. The CDR3 totals 14 residues. CDR3 amino acids: CASSPIGGADTQYF. In DNA form, the CDR3 reads TGTGCCAGCAGCCCCATTGGGGGCGCAGATACGCAGTATTTT.

A few counts support this clonotype. This chain uses TRBV5-8 with TRBJ1-2; D is perhaps TRBD1 (6 bases). The CDR3 is 15 residues long. The V gene's germline CDR1 is SGHTS and CDR2 YDEGEE. V dropped 0 bases and J dropped 4 bases, with 13 bases sitting between them. The CDR3 sequence is CASSLGPGQFYGYTF. In DNA form, the CDR3 reads TGTGCCAGCAGCTTGGGCCCCGGACAGTTCTATGGCTACACCTTC. The whole variable domain, filled in from reference TRBV5-8 and TRBJ1-2, reads EAGVTQSPTHLIKTRGQQATLRCSPISGHTSVYWYQQALGLGLQFLLWYDEGEERNRGNFPPRFSGRQFPNYSSELNVNALELEDSALYLCASSLGPGQFYGYTFGSGTRLTVV.